A single sample gave rise to the 25 T cell receptor beta chains below, sequenced in a study of blood T cell repertoires in COVID-19 (dated by TCRdb to between 2020 and 2021). Libraries came from the immunoSEQ multiplex PCR assay. In TCRdb, the immuneACCESS table is reduced to in-frame sequences with V and J assigned. These tables do not hold every clone; where another copy was compared, an unresolved V gene accounts for under half, and the others remain unexplained. Counted in this sample were around 160,000 clones; 80% to 90% of them appeared once. In total, the top ten clones hold about 8.2% of the sample. Specimen: peripheral blood. These receptors were taken from a man between 60 and 75 years old with acute or convalescent COVID-19.

The CDR3 sequence is CASSQRHQVEVNTEAFF. CDR3 bases: TGCGCCAGCAGCCAAAGGCACCAGGTGGAAGTAAACACTGAAGCTTTCTTT. The genes are TRBV4-1 and TRBJ1-1; D is unclear. Trimming took off 2 bases at V and 2 bases at J, with 18 bases between the two ends. The CDR3 extends over 17 amino acids. Germline V gene sequence: CDR1 MGHRA, CDR2 YSYEKL.

The chain is built from TRBV3-1 (or the pseudogene TRBV3-2) and TRBJ2-2, with 9 nucleotides matching TRBD1. The CDR3 spans 14 residues. The V gene end was trimmed by 7 bases and the J gene end by 7 bases; junction bases not matched to a gene: 7. CDR1 and CDR2 (germline): LGHDT, YNNKEL (reference sequence). The CDR3 here is CASMVTGGFGELFF. DNA for the CDR3: TGTGCCAGCATGGTGACAGGGGGATTCGGGGAGCTGTTTTTT.

The genes are TRBV19 and TRBJ2-7; TRBD2 aligns across 8 bases. Germline V gene sequence: CDR1 LNHDA, CDR2 SQIVND (reference sequence). The CDR3 runs to 13 residues. The V segment lost 8 bases and the J segment 0 bases; nucleotides outside the gene matches: 3. The CDR3 is CASGSGTSYEQYF. CDR3 nucleotide sequence: TGTGCCAGTGGTAGCGGGACCTCCTACGAGCAGTACTTC.

This sequence joins TRBV28 and TRBJ2-7; a possible D gene is TRBD2 (5 bases). The germline gives CDR1 MDHEN, CDR2 SYDVKM. This CDR3 has 12 amino acids. V was pared by 7 bases and J by 7 bases, with 14 bases between. The CDR3, as DNA: TGTGCCAGCAACCCCCCCCGGGGAGAGCAGTACTTC. Translation: CASNPPRGEQYF.

This sequence joins TRBV7-9 and TRBJ2-3, with 10 bases fitting TRBD2. Germline V CDR1 and CDR2: SEHNR, FQNEAQ (reference sequence). The CDR3 has 16 amino acids. The junction had 4 bases not matched to a gene; V was cut back by 1 base and J by 3 bases. CDR3 residues: CASSLGSSGSTDTQYF. In nucleotides, the CDR3 is TGTGCCAGCAGCTTAGGCTCTAGCGGGAGTACAGATACGCAGTATTTT. Full variable domain (missing parts from reference TRBV7-9 and TRBJ2-3): DTGVSQNPRHKITKRGQNVTFRCDPISEHNRLYWYRQTLGQGPEFLTYFQNEAQLEKSRLLSDRFSAERPKGSFSTLEIQRTEQGDSAMYLCASSLGSSGSTDTQYFGPGTRLTVL.

Details on this clone: One end of the junction does not line up with germline, which may come from a read error. The chain recombines TRBV3-1 (or the pseudogene TRBV3-2) with TRBJ1-3; no reliable D call. Germline V gene sequence: CDR1 LGHDT, CDR2 YNNKEL (reference sequence). This CDR3 is 14 amino acids long. CDR3 in DNA: TGTGTCAGCAGCCTGAGCGACGTGATTAACACCATATATTTT. Its translation: CVSSLSDVINTIYF.

The rearrangement links TRBV7-2 to TRBJ2-7; 7 bases are shared with TRBD2. The ends lost 1 base at V and 3 bases at J; junction bases unmatched: 6. CDR3 length equals 15 residues. In germline, CDR1 is SGHTA, CDR2 FQGNSA. CDR3: CASSLGPSGNYEQYF. The CDR3 region has the DNA TGTGCCAGCAGCTTAGGGCCTAGCGGTAACTACGAGCAGTACTTC.

This clone occurred a few times. The V gene is TRBV4-1, the J gene TRBJ2-6, with 7 bases that match TRBD2. CDR1 and CDR2 (germline): MGHRA, YSYEKL. With 2 bases clipped from V and 1 base from J, the junction kept 5 bases outside the gene matches. The CDR3 runs 17 residues. CDR3 in DNA: TGCGCCAGCAGCCAATTTGGCGGGGGTTCTGGGGCCAACGTCCTGACTTTC. It yields the protein CASSQFGGGSGANVLTF.

This rearrangement joins TRBV7-9 to TRBJ2-7, with D perhaps TRBD2 (6 bases). Trimming shortened V by 4 bases and J by 7 bases, and 17 bases separated the two germline ends. Germline V lookup: CDR1 SEHNR, CDR2 FQNEAQ (reference sequence). CDR3 length: 14 residues. CDR3 residues: CASSSLAQGREQYF. CDR3 in DNA: TGTGCCAGCAGCTCACTAGCTCAGGGTAGGGAGCAGTACTTC.

This clone was counted between two and nine times. The chain combines TRBV5-1 with TRBJ1-6; D is possibly TRBD1 (6 bases). With 2 bases removed from V and 7 bases from J, the gap between germline ends came to 16 bases. The CDR3 has 16 amino acids. Germline assignment: CDR1 SGHRS and CDR2 YFSETQ. The CDR3 is CASSFTGPGLNSPLHF. The CDR3 nucleotides read TGCGCCAGCAGCTTCACAGGGCCGGGATTAAATTCACCCCTCCACTTT.

The chain employs TRBV27 and TRBJ1-5, with unresolved D. V was shortened by 4 bases and J by 11 bases, with 27 bases between the two germline ends. The CDR3 totals 17 residues. Germline V gene sequence: CDR1 MNHEY, CDR2 SMNVEV (reference sequence). CDR3 region: CASSWLIGPTGIRSQHF. CDR3 DNA: TGTGCCAGCAGTTGGTTGATCGGACCGACGGGAATTCGGTCCCAGCATTTT.

V gene TRBV12-3 or TRBV12-4 combines with J gene TRBJ2-1; D ambiguous. V was shortened by 3 bases and J by 11 bases, with 11 bases between the two germline ends. The CDR3 runs 12 residues. The CDR3 DNA is TGTGCCAGCAGTTTGAGGCCCGGCCAGCAGTTCTTC. Encoded protein: CASSLRPGQQFF.

V usage is TRBV5-1 and J usage is TRBJ1-1; TRBD1 matches at 7 bases. The CDR3 contains 15 residues. From germline, CDR1 is SGHRS and CDR2 YFSETQ. V dropped 4 bases and J dropped 3; count of bases not matched to a gene: 9. The CDR3 is CASSMLPGTDTEAFF. Here the CDR3 DNA reads TGCGCCAGCAGCATGCTACCTGGGACAGACACTGAAGCTTTCTTT.

The chain carries TRBV29-1 and TRBJ2-2; 10 bases are shared with TRBD1. The CDR3 runs to 17 residues. Germline CDR1 SQVTM, CDR2 ANQGSEA. The ends lost 0 bases at V and 2 bases at J; junction bases unmatched: 6. CDR3 sequence: CSVEDSGTGVNTGELFF. The CDR3 nucleotides are TGCAGCGTTGAAGATTCGGGGACAGGGGTAAACACCGGGGAGCTGTTTTTT.

V usage is TRBV5-1 and J usage is TRBJ2-7; a weak D match, TRBD1 (5 bases). The CDR3 totals 15 residues. V was trimmed by 1 base and J by 6 bases, leaving 17 bases between them. CDR1 is SGHRS, CDR2 YFSETQ, per germline. The CDR3: CASSLQGSSYAEQYF. CDR3 coding DNA: TGCGCCAGCAGCTTGCAGGGATCCTCTTATGCCGAGCAGTACTTC.

CDR3 loop: CASSLGILADSYNEQFF. For the CDR3, the DNA is TGTGCCAGCAGCTTAGGTATACTAGCGGATTCCTACAATGAGCAGTTCTTC. J is TRBJ2-1 and V is TRBV5-4; TRBD2 agrees at 8 bases. The CDR3 covers 17 residues. With V trimmed by 2 bases and J by 1 base, 8 bases remained unmatched. Looked up from germline, CDR1 is SGHNT and CDR2 is YYREEE (reference sequence). The variable domain in full, with the rest retrieved from reference TRBV5-4 and TRBJ2-1, is ETGVTQSPTHLIKTRGQQVTLRCSSQSGHNTVSWYQQALGQGPQFIFQYYREEENGRGNFPPRFSGLQFPNYSSELNVNALELDDSALYLCASSLGILADSYNEQFFGPGTRLTVL.

This clone was counted between two and nine times. This chain uses TRBV5-1 with TRBJ1-1; tentatively, D is TRBD1 (5 bases). The CDR3 consists of 13 residues. The germline V gene encodes CDR1 SGHRS and CDR2 YFSETQ. V lost 4 bases and J lost 0, with 7 bases in between. Here the CDR3 DNA reads TGCGCCAGCAGCGAGACAGTGAACACTGAAGCTTTCTTT. Its translation is CASSETVNTEAFF.

The rearrangement joins TRBV30 to TRBJ1-4; D is unresolved. Germline lookup yields CDR1 GTSNPN and CDR2 SVGIG (reference sequence). The CDR3 consists of 11 residues. V was clipped by 1 base and J by 8 bases, with 5 bases between them. The chain's CDR3 is CAWSAREKLFF. For the CDR3, the DNA is TGTGCCTGGAGTGCACGGGAAAAACTGTTTTTT.

The chain employs TRBV5-4 and TRBJ2-7; 9 bases are shared with TRBD2. The CDR3 spans 15 residues. The V gene's germline CDR1 is SGHNT and CDR2 YYREEE (reference sequence). Trimming removed 2 bases from V and 7 bases from J; junction bases left unmatched: 10. The DNA for the CDR3 is TGTGCCAGCAGCTTAGGTGCGGGAGGGCCGGGGGAGCAGTACTTC. Translation gives CASSLGAGGPGEQYF.

This clone was observed once. This chain joins TRBV29-1 and TRBJ1-1; a possible D gene is TRBD1 (6 bases). With 3 bases removed from V and 7 bases from J, the gap between germline ends came to 12 bases. This CDR3 is built from 12 residues. Germline CDR1 is SQVTM and CDR2 is ANQGSEA. CDR3 loop: CSVEKTGNEAFF. The CDR3 DNA reads as TGCAGCGTTGAGAAGACAGGAAATGAAGCTTTCTTT. The whole variable domain, remainder taken from reference TRBV29-1 and TRBJ1-1, is SAVISQKPSRDICQRGTSLTIQCQVDSQVTMMFWYRQQPGQSLTLIATANQGSEATYESGFVIDKFPISRPNLTFSTLTVSNMSPEDSSIYLCSVEKTGNEAFFGQGTRLTVV.

The CDR3 nucleotides read TGTGCCAGCTCATCCTCCCCGGGACAGGAGTCCGAGCAGTACTTC. Protein sequence: CASSSSPGQESEQYF. This chain connects TRBV18 to TRBJ2-7; TRBD1 aligns across 8 bases. V was clipped by 5 bases and J by 6 bases; unmatched bases: 12. The germline gives CDR1 KGHSH, CDR2 LQKENI. The CDR3 length is 15 residues.

The gene calls are TRBV5-6 and TRBJ1-6; a possible D gene is TRBD1 (5 bases). The germline V gene has CDR1 SGHDT and CDR2 YYEEEE. The CDR3 runs 17 residues. Trimming took 4 bases from V and 3 from J, leaving 17 bases between them. CDR3 in amino acids: CASSSSYQGLYNSPLHF. The CDR3 bases are TGTGCCAGCAGCAGCTCATATCAGGGACTCTATAATTCACCCCTCCACTTT.

The gene calls are TRBV2 and TRBJ1-5, with D maybe TRBD1 (5 bases). V lost 8 bases, J lost 3 bases, and 14 bases lay in between. This CDR3 is built from 14 residues. Germline lookup yields CDR1 SNHLY and CDR2 FYNNEI. In DNA form, the CDR3 reads TGTGCCAGCGTCGGAACAGGATCCAATCAGCCCCAGCATTTT. This encodes CASVGTGSNQPQHF.

The rearrangement joins TRBV18 to TRBJ2-7; weak D call: TRBD2 (6 bases). The V end was cut by 3 bases, the J end by 5 bases, with 17 bases between. This CDR3 spans 15 amino acids. Looked up from germline, CDR1 is KGHSH and CDR2 is LQKENI. As DNA, the CDR3 is TGTGCCAGCTCACCGTACACATTGGGACTTCACGAGCAGTACTTC. This encodes CASSPYTLGLHEQYF.

The CDR3: CASSESSGVREQYF. CDR3 DNA: TGCGCCAGCAGTGAATCTAGCGGGGTCCGGGAGCAGTACTTC. V usage is TRBV10-1 and J usage is TRBJ2-7, with 9 bases matching TRBD2. After removal of 3 bases from V and 7 bases from J, the junction contained 7 bases not matched to a gene. The CDR3 is 14 residues long. CDR1 WNHNN and CDR2 SYGVQD come from the germline V gene (reference sequence).